A selection of T cell receptor beta chains follows, all from one sample in a study of T cell repertoires in cytomegalovirus infection. TCRdb redid the calling of the reads with MiXCR, one entry per CDR3 protein. Of more than 150,000 distinct CDR3 sequences listed, roughly a quarter are singletons. Sequenced input: PBMCs. These receptors originate from a human donor in good health (CMV status not recorded). Some clones in this sample may be carry-over from other donors' samples. Each CDR3 is given with its conserved first and last residue. A D gene is named only where the DNA matches it firmly. A clone size is listed for some rows: how often the clone was seen (once, few, many), or a class if it is expanded.

>NA|NA|TRBJ2-5|TRBV5-4
CASSLQAQETQYF
TGTGCCAGCAGCTTACAGGCTCAAGAGACCCAGTACTTC
>NA|NA|TRBJ1-5|TRBV28
CASSLGTSSSNQPQHF
TGTGCCAGCAGTTTAGGGACCTCCTCTAGCAATCAGCCCCAGCATTTT
>NA|NA|TRBJ2-7|TRBV12-3/TRBV12-4
CASSPFRSSYEQYF
TGTGCCAGCAGCCCCTTTAGGTCCTCCTACGAGCAGTACTTC
>NA|once|TRBJ2-3|TRBV29-1
CSVVSTSTDTQYF
TGCAGCGTTGTATCTACTAGCACAGATACGCAGTATTTT
>TRBD1|NA|TRBJ2-3|TRBV6-4
CASCDSTGGTDTQYF
TGTGCCAGCTGTGACTCCACAGGGGGCACAGATACGCAGTATTTT
>TRBD2|many|TRBJ2-3|TRBV7-2
CASSLPGLAGRTDTQYF
TGTGCCAGCAGCCTTCCGGGACTAGCGGGACGCACAGATACGCAGTATTTT
>NA|many|TRBJ2-1|TRBV7-9
CASSLRQYNEQFF
TGTGCCAGCAGCCTACGACAGTACAATGAGCAGTTCTTC
>NA|many|TRBJ2-1|TRBV19
CASNDGLSYNEQFF
TGTGCCAGTAACGACGGGCTCTCCTACAATGAGCAGTTCTTC
>NA|NA|TRBJ2-4|TRBV19
CASSIKGVGNIQYF
TGTGCCAGTAGTATCAAGGGGGTCGGAAACATTCAGTACTTC
>NA|once|TRBJ1-2|TRBV5-1
CASSLGDGASAF
TGCGCCAGCAGCTTGGGGGACGGAGCATCGGCCTTC
>TRBD2|NA|TRBJ2-2|TRBV28
CASSLYGGGSGELFF
TGTGCCAGCAGTTTATACGGGGGGGGGTCCGGGGAGCTGTTTTTT
>NA|once|TRBJ2-6|TRBV10-3
CAISDSPSGANVLTF
TGTGCCATCAGTGATTCTCCCTCTGGGGCCAACGTCCTGACTTTC
>TRBD2|NA|TRBJ2-3|TRBV28
CASSSTGTSDTDTQYF
TGTGCCAGCAGTTCGACCGGGACTAGCGACACAGATACGCAGTATTTT
>NA|many|TRBJ1-2|TRBV7-2
CASSPDGVGLGYTF
TGTGCCAGCAGCCCCGATGGGGTAGGCCTAGGCTACACCTTC
>TRBD2|NA|TRBJ2-1|TRBV19
CASSPGTSGNEQFF
TGTGCCAGTAGTCCAGGGACTAGCGGCAATGAGCAGTTCTTC
>NA|NA|TRBJ2-7|TRBV7-6
CASSESPYEQYF
TGTGCCAGCAGCGAAAGTCCCTACGAGCAGTACTTC
>NA|few|TRBJ1-4|TRBV5-1
CASSLGTADSEKLFF
TGCGCCAGCAGCTTGGGAACAGCGGATAGTGAAAAACTGTTTTTT
>NA|NA|TRBJ2-7|TRBV7-3
CASSPTTSSYEQYF
TGTGCCAGCAGCCCCACAACTTCATCCTACGAGCAGTACTTC
>NA|few|TRBJ2-7|TRBV7-8
CASSLGPPRTSNF
TGTGCCAGCAGCTTAGGGCCCCCCCGGACTTCTAACTTC
>TRBD2|NA|TRBJ2-7|TRBV6-5
CASSYGGLAPYEQYF
TGTGCCAGCAGTTACGGTGGACTAGCGCCCTACGAGCAGTACTTC